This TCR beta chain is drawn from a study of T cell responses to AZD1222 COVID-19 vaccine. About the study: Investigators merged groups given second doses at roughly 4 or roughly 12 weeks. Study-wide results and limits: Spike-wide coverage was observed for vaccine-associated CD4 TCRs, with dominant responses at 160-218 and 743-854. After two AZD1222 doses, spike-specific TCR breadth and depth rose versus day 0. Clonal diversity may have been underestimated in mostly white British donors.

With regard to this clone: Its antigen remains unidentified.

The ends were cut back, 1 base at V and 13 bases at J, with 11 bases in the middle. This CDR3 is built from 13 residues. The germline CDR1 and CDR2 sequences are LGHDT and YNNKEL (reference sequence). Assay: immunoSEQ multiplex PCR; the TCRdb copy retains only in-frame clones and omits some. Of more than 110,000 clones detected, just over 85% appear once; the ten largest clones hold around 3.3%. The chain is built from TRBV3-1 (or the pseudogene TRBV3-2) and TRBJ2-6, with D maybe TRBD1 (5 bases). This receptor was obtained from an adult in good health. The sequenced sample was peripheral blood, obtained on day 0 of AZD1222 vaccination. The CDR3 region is CASSQGGARVLTF. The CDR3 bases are TGTGCCAGCAGCCAAGGGGGCGCCAGGGTCCTGACTTTC.